This T cell receptor (beta chain) comes out of a study of T cell responses to AZD1222 COVID-19 vaccine. Study-level points and caveats: Just five or six AZD1222 recipients were seropositive at baseline. Across spike, vaccine-associated CD4 TCRs were found, dominant at 160-218 and 743-854. Researchers took repertoire samples only after the peak T cell response had come. White British donors predominated, females outnumbered males, and clonal diversity was possibly underestimated.

Assay used: immunoSEQ multiplex PCR; TCRdb lists only in-frame clones, some missing. The sample has 84,000 or so clones, roughly 85% seen once. A remark on this clone: Its antigen is as yet unknown.

This CDR3 has 14 residues. Trimming at V came to 4 bases and at J to 14 bases, leaving 10 bases not matched to a gene. Per germline, CDR1 SGHDT and CDR2 YYEEEE. The sample consisted of peripheral blood, taken on day 0 of AZD1222 vaccination. The receptor was derived from an adult in good health. The rearrangement joins TRBV5-6 to TRBJ2-1, with 12 bases aligning to TRBD2. The CDR3 here is CASSLGPSGRGEFF. CDR3 coding DNA: TGTGCCAGCAGCCTGGGCCCTAGCGGGAGGGGGGAGTTCTTC.